This T cell receptor beta chain is drawn from a study of low-dose radiotherapy and immunotherapy resistance in tumors. Noted time point: after trial treatment. The treatment is: LDRT plus nivolumab, ipilimumab, low-dose cyclophosphamide and aspirin (RACIN trial). Low-dose radiotherapy, low-dose cyclophosphamide, aspirin, ipilimumab and nivolumab were all given to the donors. The CDR3 has 15 amino acids. Germline V lookup: CDR1 SNHLY, CDR2 FYNNEI. The V end lost 8 bases, the J end lost 0 bases, and 16 bases lay between the germline ends. This clonotype was counted at least ten times. Both TCRalpha and TCRbeta chains were reverse transcribed with V-gene-specific primers. Using a constant-region primer together with a V-primer adapter, TCRs were subjected to about 20 PCR cycles of amplification. TCRdb reprocessed the reads with MiXCR, giving one entry per CDR3 protein. Among about 35,000 distinct CDR3 sequences, around 20% were seen once, and the ten largest hold about 9.2%.

The clonotype originates from a female donor with ovarian cancer. The genes are TRBV2 and TRBJ2-5; D is perhaps TRBD1 (6 bases). This material consisted of PBMCs, taken after low-dose radiotherapy plus immunotherapy. CDR3 sequence: CASRKRQGNQETQYF. CDR3 nucleotide sequence: TGTGCCAGCCGGAAGCGTCAGGGGAACCAAGAGACCCAGTACTTC.